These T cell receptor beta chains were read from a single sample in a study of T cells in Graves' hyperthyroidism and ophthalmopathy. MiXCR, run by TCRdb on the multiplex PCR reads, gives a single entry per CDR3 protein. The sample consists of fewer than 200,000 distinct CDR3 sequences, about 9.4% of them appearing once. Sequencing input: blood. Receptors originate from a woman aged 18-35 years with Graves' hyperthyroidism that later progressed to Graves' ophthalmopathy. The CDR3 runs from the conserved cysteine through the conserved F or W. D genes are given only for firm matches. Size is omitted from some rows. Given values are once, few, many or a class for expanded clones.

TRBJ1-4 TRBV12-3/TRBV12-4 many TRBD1 TGTGCCAGCAGTTTTTCCGGACAGGGGAACGAAAAACTGTTTTTT CASSFSGQGNEKLFF
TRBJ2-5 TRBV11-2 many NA TGTGCCAGCAGCCGCTCCAGATTCTCGCGGCAAGAGACCCAGTACTTC CASSRSRFSRQETQYF
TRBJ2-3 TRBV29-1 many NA TGCAGCGTTGAAGATATACCGGTGGTAGATACGCAGTATTTT CSVEDIPVVDTQYF
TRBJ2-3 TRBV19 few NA TGTGCCAGTAGTATACAGGGGAGCACAGATACGCAGTATTTT CASSIQGSTDTQYF
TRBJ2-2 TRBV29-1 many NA TGCAGCGGGTCTATCGGGATGACCGGGGAGCTGTTTTTT CSGSIGMTGELFF
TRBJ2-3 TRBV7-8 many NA TGTGCCAGCAGAAGACGGGGCACAGATACGCAGTATTTT CASRRRGTDTQYF
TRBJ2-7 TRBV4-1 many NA TGCGCCAGCAGCCAGGGGTGGATTAAGATCTACGAGCAGTACTTC CASSQGWIKIYEQYF
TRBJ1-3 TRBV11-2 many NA TGTGCCAGCAGCGCGGGTCTGGGAAACACCATATATTTT CASSAGLGNTIYF
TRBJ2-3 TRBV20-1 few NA TGCAGTGCGAACATACAGGGTAGCACAGATACGCAGTATTTT CSANIQGSTDTQYF
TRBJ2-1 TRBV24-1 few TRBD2 TGTGCCACCAGTGATCCGAGCCTTAGCGGGGGGCCATACAATGAGCAGTTCTTC CATSDPSLSGGPYNEQFF
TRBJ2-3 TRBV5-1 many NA TGCGCCAGCAGCTTGGTCAGCCAAAGCACAGATACGCAGTATTTT CASSLVSQSTDTQYF
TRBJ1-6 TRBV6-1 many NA TGTGCCAGCAGACCTCAGGGTACCTATAATTCACCCCTCCACTTT CASRPQGTYNSPLHF
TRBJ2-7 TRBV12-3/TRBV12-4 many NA TGTGCCAGCAGTTTGGAACAAGCGCCGCGGGAGCAGTACTTC CASSLEQAPREQYF
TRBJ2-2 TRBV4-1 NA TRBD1 TGCGCCAGCAGGGGGGGGACAGGGGGAACCGGGGAGCTGTTTTTT CASRGGTGGTGELFF
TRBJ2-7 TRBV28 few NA TGTGAGAGGCAGGGAACCTCAGAGTACGAGCAGTACTTC CERQGTSEYEQYF
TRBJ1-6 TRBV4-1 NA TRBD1 TGCGCCAGCAGCCAAGCAGGGGGTAATTCACCCCTCCACTTT CASSQAGGNSPLHF
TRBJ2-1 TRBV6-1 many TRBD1 TGTGCCAGCAGTGCCCGGGACAGGGGGTTCGATGAGCAGTTCTTC CASSARDRGFDEQFF